Following are 31 T cell receptor beta chains from one sample sequenced in a study of T cells in Graves' hyperthyroidism and ophthalmopathy (dated by TCRdb to between 2018 and 2021). The library was generated by multiplex PCR. Sequencing used an Illumina HiSeq 2000. The TCR beta CDR3 regions were amplified from the RNA transcripts. A first-round RT-PCR of the TCR CDR3 used the HTBI primer set with the Qiagen OneStep RT-PCR kit. TCRdb cleaned the public reads at Q25 with fastp, built clones with MiXCR and kept in-frame beta chains. For every CDR3 protein sequence, its rows merge into one entry that carries the most common genes and DNA. This sample comprises under 300,000 distinct CDR3 sequences, about an eighth of them detected only once. The top ten clones comprise 6% to 8% of the sample. Sequenced material: blood. These receptors were obtained from a woman in her 30s with Graves' hyperthyroidism that later progressed to Graves' ophthalmopathy.

This clonotype was observed a handful of times. The CDR3 DNA reads TGTGCCGGCAGCCAAGAAACGGGAGCGCGATACAATGAGCAGTTCTTC. It is translated as CAGSQETGARYNEQFF. The chain has TRBV3-2 and TRBJ2-1; the table's D call, TRBD2, was not checked against the DNA. TRBV3-2 is a recognized pseudogene. The CDR3 consists of 16 residues.

This clonotype has only a few counts. The chain is built from TRBV19 and TRBJ2-7; 9 positions match TRBD1. CDR3 length equals 13 residues. In germline, CDR1 is LNHDA, CDR2 SQIVND (reference sequence). V gave up 9 bases and J gave up 0 bases; unmatched junction bases: 3. The CDR3: CASRDRDSYEQYF. The CDR3, as DNA: TGTGCCAGCCGGGACAGGGACTCCTACGAGCAGTACTTC. The full variable domain, in which reference TRBV19 and TRBJ2-7 provide the parts outside the CDR3, is DGGITQSPKYLFRKEGQNVTLSCEQNLNHDAMYWYRQDPGQGLRLIYYSQIVNDFQKGDIAEGYSVSREKKESFPLTVTSAQKNPTAFYLCASRDRDSYEQYFGPGTRLTVT.

This clonotype was recorded many times. The chain recombines TRBV7-6 with TRBJ2-2; 7 bases agree with TRBD1. The CDR3 covers 13 residues. Germline values: CDR1 SGHVS, CDR2 FNYEAQ. V was pared by 5 bases and J by 6 bases, with 3 bases of the junction left unmatched. The CDR3 region is CASSPTGAGELFF. CDR3 nucleotide sequence: TGTGCCAGCAGCCCAACAGGGGCCGGGGAGCTGTTTTTT.

This clonotype was seen ten or more times. This chain uses TRBV12-3 or TRBV12-4 with TRBJ1-5, with 8 bases fitting TRBD1. This CDR3 has 15 amino acids. With 5 bases clipped from V and 11 bases from J, the junction kept 14 bases outside the gene matches. CDR3 sequence: CASSRRGQDPFSQHF. The CDR3, as DNA: TGTGCCAGCAGTCGAAGGGGACAGGACCCCTTCTCCCAGCATTTT.

This chain connects TRBV6-1 to TRBJ2-2; D gene ambiguous. The CDR3 covers 13 residues. CDR1 MNHNS and CDR2 SASEGT come from the germline V gene. Trimming removed 7 bases at V and 7 bases at J, with 13 bases between. The CDR3 bases are TGTGCCAGCACCTTCGGCCCCGGCGGGGAGCTGTTTTTT. Protein sequence: CASTFGPGGELFF.

In this sample, this clonotype turned up many times. The rearrangement uses TRBV7-9 and TRBJ1-1; D gene ambiguous. The CDR3 has 12 amino acids. V lost 1 base, J lost 4 bases, and 4 bases lay in between. CDR1 is SEHNR, CDR2 FQNEAQ, per germline (reference sequence). As DNA, the CDR3 is TGTGCCAGCAGCTTAGACAGCACTGAAGCTTTCTTT. Its translation is CASSLDSTEAFF.

This clonotype was recorded at least ten times. The CDR3 DNA follows: TGTGCCAGCAGCCTGAGGGGGACATCCTACGAGCAGTACTTC. It specifies CASSLRGTSYEQYF. J is TRBJ2-7 and V is TRBV7-6; D is possibly TRBD1 (6 bases). The V gene lost 5 bases and the J gene lost 1 base, with 12 bases spanning the gap. The V gene's germline CDR1 is SGHVS and CDR2 FNYEAQ. CDR3 length: 14 amino acids.

In this sample, this clonotype turned up a few times. The chain has TRBV9 and TRBJ1-2; D not certain. Germline V gene sequence: CDR1 SGDLS, CDR2 YYNGEE. This CDR3 spans 14 amino acids. V was clipped by 3 bases and J by 3 bases, with 12 bases between them. CDR3 sequence reads: CASSAGSLHYGYTF. CDR3 bases: TGTGCCAGCAGCGCCGGGTCGTTACACTATGGCTACACCTTC.

Many counts were recorded for this clonotype. The V and J genes are TRBV28 and TRBJ2-7; either TRBD1 or TRBD2 may supply D (5 bases each). V was trimmed by 4 bases and J by 0 bases, leaving 16 bases between them. There are 16 residues in the CDR3. CDR1 and CDR2 from the germline V gene are MDHEN and SYDVKM. In DNA form, the CDR3 reads TGTGCCAGCAGTTCCTTCGGGACGGAAAGCTCCTACGAGCAGTACTTC. This translates into CASSSFGTESSYEQYF. The variable domain in full, completed from reference TRBV28 and TRBJ2-7, reads DVKVTQSSRYLVKRTGEKVFLECVQDMDHENMFWYRQDPGLGLRLIYFSYDVKMKEKGDIPEGYSVSREKKERFSLILESASTNQTSMYLCASSSFGTESSYEQYFGPGTRLTVT.

The V gene is TRBV19, the J gene TRBJ1-1, with 7 bases matching TRBD1. In germline, CDR1 is LNHDA, CDR2 SQIVND (reference sequence). CDR3 length: 15 residues. The V and J ends lost 10 bases and 0 bases, in that order; junction bases with no gene match: 11. CDR3: CATSEGGDMNTEAFF. In DNA form, the CDR3 reads TGTGCCACTTCGGAAGGGGGCGATATGAACACTGAAGCTTTCTTT.

This clonotype came up many times. The chain recombines TRBV24-1 with TRBJ2-2; 10 positions match TRBD2. The CDR3 has 17 amino acids. Germline V gene sequence: CDR1 KGHDR, CDR2 SFDVKD. J was trimmed by 3 bases and V by 3 bases; bases with no gene match: 6. The CDR3 DNA follows: TGTGCCACCAGTGATAGGGGACTAGCGCCATACACCGGGGAGCTGTTTTTT. Its translation is CATSDRGLAPYTGELFF.

In this sample, this clonotype turned up many times. V is TRBV27 and J is TRBJ1-3; 8 bases fit TRBD1. Trimming at V came to 5 bases and at J to 1 base, leaving 7 bases not matched to a gene. This CDR3 has 16 residues. Looked up from germline, CDR1 is MNHEY and CDR2 is SMNVEV (reference sequence). The CDR3 DNA reads TGTGCCAGCAGTCCTGCGGACAGGGTATCTGGAAACACCATATATTTT. Amino acid sequence: CASSPADRVSGNTIYF.

This clonotype was observed many times. This chain links TRBV20-1 with TRBJ2-5, with D unresolved. Germline values: CDR1 DFQATT, CDR2 SNEGSKA (reference sequence). The CDR3 runs 10 residues. Between the trimmed V and J ends, which lost 1 base and 4 bases, there was a span of 1 base. Written as DNA, the CDR3 is TGCAGTGCTAGAGGAGAGACCCAGTACTTC. As protein: CSARGETQYF.

This clonotype has only one observation. The junction departs from germline at one end; a sequencing error may be responsible. The V gene is TRBV7-9, the J gene TRBJ1-4; weak D call: TRBD1 (5 bases). The CDR3 totals 16 residues. Germline lookup yields CDR1 SEHNR and CDR2 FQNEAQ (reference sequence). CDR3 region: CASSAREGNLGEKLVF. The CDR3 DNA sequence: TGTGCCAGCAGCGCACGGGAAGGGAATTTGGGGGAAAAACTGGTTTTT.

V and J are TRBV5-6 and TRBJ2-7, with 9 bases matching TRBD1. CDR3 length equals 15 residues. In germline, CDR1 is SGHDT, CDR2 YYEEEE. V was clipped by 2 bases and J by 5 bases; unmatched bases: 8. CDR3 DNA: TGTGCCAGCAGCTTTACCGGGACAGGGCACCACGAGCAGTACTTC. Its translation is CASSFTGTGHHEQYF.

This clonotype was recorded at least ten times. The V and J genes are TRBV6-5 and TRBJ2-7; possibly TRBD1 for D (6 bases). The CDR3 runs 15 residues. CDR1 is MNHEY, CDR2 SVGAGI, per germline. V lost 0 bases to trimming and J lost 0 bases, with 9 bases between them. In DNA, the CDR3 is TGTGCCAGCAGTTACTCCAGACAGGCCTCCTACGAGCAGTACTTC. It codes for CASSYSRQASYEQYF.

This clonotype was found many times. The chain joins TRBV12-3 or TRBV12-4 to TRBJ2-1, with D perhaps TRBD1 (6 bases). The germline V and J ends were trimmed by 2 bases and 7 bases, with 12 bases remaining between them. There are 14 residues in the CDR3. CDR3 bases: TGTGCCAGCAGTTTAAGGGAACAGGGAAATGAGCAGTTCTTC. Residues: CASSLREQGNEQFF.

The table lists this clonotype with a few counts. V usage is TRBV27 and J usage is TRBJ2-1; D unclear. Trimming cost V 5 bases and J 10 bases, with 18 bases left between them. The CDR3 loop spans 14 amino acids. Germline V gene sequence: CDR1 MNHEY, CDR2 SMNVEV (reference sequence). Here the CDR3 DNA reads TGTGCCAGCAGTCCCCCTGGGAACCGGGCGGAGCAGTTCTTC. Encoded protein: CASSPPGNRAEQFF.

V gene TRBV29-1 combines with J gene TRBJ2-1; D is uncertain. The CDR3 has 12 residues. Germline CDR1 is SQVTM and CDR2 is ANQGSEA. Trimming removed 3 bases at V and 10 bases at J, with 13 bases between. The chain's CDR3 is CSVDRNLREQFF. DNA for the CDR3: TGCAGCGTTGATAGGAATCTGCGCGAGCAGTTCTTC.

The chain is built from TRBV15 and TRBJ1-1, with unresolved D. Trimming took 1 base from V and 0 from J, leaving 9 bases between them. The V gene's germline CDR1 is LNHNV and CDR2 YYDKDF (reference sequence). The CDR3 length is 15 residues. CDR3 in DNA: TGTGCCACCAGCAGAGTCGAAGGCCTGAACACTGAAGCTTTCTTT. As protein: CATSRVEGLNTEAFF.

The genes are TRBV9 and TRBJ2-6; 7 bases line up with TRBD2. CDR1 and CDR2 (germline): SGDLS, YYNGEE. CDR3 length equals 18 residues. The ends lost 4 bases at V and 4 bases at J; junction bases unmatched: 14. CDR3: CASSPTGGLTAGANVLTF. CDR3 nucleotide sequence: TGTGCCAGCAGCCCCACCGGGGGACTAACCGCCGGGGCCAACGTCCTGACTTTC.

This clonotype appeared many times. V and J are TRBV7-9 and TRBJ2-1, with D unresolved. The CDR3 totals 11 residues. The germline gives CDR1 SEHNR, CDR2 FQNEAQ (reference sequence). The ends were cut back, 7 bases at V and 8 bases at J, with 9 bases in the middle. CDR3 residues: CASTRDDEQFF. The CDR3 DNA reads TGTGCCAGCACCCGCGATGATGAGCAGTTCTTC.

The V gene is TRBV20-1, the J gene TRBJ2-7; either TRBD1 or TRBD2 may fit D (6 bases each). The germline V and J ends were trimmed by 1 base and 3 bases, with 19 bases remaining between them. The germline V gene has CDR1 DFQATT and CDR2 SNEGSKA (reference sequence). The CDR3 runs to 16 residues. The CDR3: CSARVPGGEAVYEQYF. CDR3 coding DNA: TGCAGTGCTAGAGTTCCCGGGGGCGAGGCCGTCTACGAGCAGTACTTC.

In this sample, this clonotype turned up a few times. The J gene is TRBJ2-3, the V gene TRBV5-1; 14 bases line up with TRBD2. The ends lost 0 bases at V and 6 bases at J; junction bases unmatched: 3. This CDR3 region has 16 residues. In germline, CDR1 is SGHRS, CDR2 YFSETQ. CDR3 DNA: TGCGCCAGCAGCTTGGCCGGGACTAGCGGGAGTGATACGCAGTATTTT. Its translation is CASSLAGTSGSDTQYF. Full variable domain (remainder filled in from reference TRBV5-1 and TRBJ2-3): KAGVTQTPRYLIKTRGQQVTLSCSPISGHRSVSWYQQTPGQGLQFLFEYFSETQRNKGNFPGRFSGRQFSNSRSEMNVSTLELGDSALYLCASSLAGTSGSDTQYFGPGTRLTVL.

The chain is built from TRBV7-2 and TRBJ2-1; 7 bases are a match to TRBD2. Germline CDR1 and CDR2: SGHTA and FQGNSA. This CDR3 comprises 15 residues. Trimming at V came to 1 base and at J to 6 bases, leaving 6 bases not matched to a gene. The CDR3 DNA sequence: TGTGCCAGCAGCTTAGAGGGCGGGAGTCTCAATGAGCAGTTCTTC. Protein product: CASSLEGGSLNEQFF.

The chain carries TRBV28 and TRBJ1-1; 9 bases line up with TRBD1. V was clipped by 6 bases and J by 0 bases; unmatched bases: 8. Per germline, CDR1 MDHEN and CDR2 SYDVKM. The CDR3 extends over 16 amino acids. Written as DNA, the CDR3 is TGTGCCAGCAGCCGACCACAGGGGGCCATGAACACTGAAGCTTTCTTT. It specifies CASSRPQGAMNTEAFF.

The chain links TRBV7-9 to TRBJ2-1; TRBD2 aligns across 9 bases. V shed 11 bases and J 7 bases; nucleotides not matched to a gene: 15. The CDR3 consists of 15 residues. CDR1 is SEHNR and CDR2 is FQNEAQ in the germline V gene (reference sequence). DNA of the CDR3: TGTGCCGGGGACGCGGGAGGGCCCGGTGTAAATGAGCAGTTCTTC. Residues: CAGDAGGPGVNEQFF.

This clonotype came up many times. V usage is TRBV7-8 and J usage is TRBJ2-1; D gene ambiguous. In germline, CDR1 is SGHVS, CDR2 FQNEAQ. This CDR3 contains 14 residues. V was trimmed by 2 bases and J by 6 bases, leaving 11 bases between them. CDR3 region: CASSLIGFGNEQFF. DNA for the CDR3: TGTGCCAGCAGCTTAATAGGATTCGGCAATGAGCAGTTCTTC.

This clonotype was recorded many times. This chain links TRBV20-1 with TRBJ2-3; TRBD2 matches 9 bases. The CDR3 consists of 14 residues. From germline, CDR1 is DFQATT and CDR2 SNEGSKA (reference sequence). Trimming cost V 3 bases and J 4 bases; bases outside gene matches: 5. The CDR3 protein is CSASPSGASDTQYF. The CDR3, as DNA: TGCAGTGCTAGTCCTAGCGGGGCTTCAGATACGCAGTATTTT.

V gene TRBV19 combines with J gene TRBJ2-7; 7 bases map to TRBD2. From germline, CDR1 is LNHDA and CDR2 SQIVND (reference sequence). J gave up 2 bases and V 9 bases, and 7 bases lay outside the gene matches. The CDR3 is 13 residues long. DNA of the CDR3: TGTGCCAGCTCATCTGGGGGGGCCTACGAGCAGTACTTC. Its protein is CASSSGGAYEQYF.

This clonotype has more than one count but fewer than ten. A much bigger clone sits one base away, suggesting this may be a read error. This sequence joins TRBV2 and TRBJ2-2; D tentatively reads TRBD1 or TRBD2 (6 bases each). The CDR3 extends over 14 amino acids. Looked up from germline, CDR1 is SNHLY and CDR2 is FYNNEI. This CDR3 is CASSGDTSGGELLF. DNA for the CDR3: TGTGCCAGCAGTGGGGACACGTCCGGCGGGGAGCTGCTTTTT. Complete variable domain (other parts from reference TRBV2 and TRBJ2-2): EPEVTQTPSHQVTQMGQEVILRCVPISNHLYFYWYRQILGQKVEFLVSFYNNEISEKSEIFDDQFSVERPDGSNFTLKIRSTKLEDSAMYFCASSGDTSGGELLFGEGSRLTVL.